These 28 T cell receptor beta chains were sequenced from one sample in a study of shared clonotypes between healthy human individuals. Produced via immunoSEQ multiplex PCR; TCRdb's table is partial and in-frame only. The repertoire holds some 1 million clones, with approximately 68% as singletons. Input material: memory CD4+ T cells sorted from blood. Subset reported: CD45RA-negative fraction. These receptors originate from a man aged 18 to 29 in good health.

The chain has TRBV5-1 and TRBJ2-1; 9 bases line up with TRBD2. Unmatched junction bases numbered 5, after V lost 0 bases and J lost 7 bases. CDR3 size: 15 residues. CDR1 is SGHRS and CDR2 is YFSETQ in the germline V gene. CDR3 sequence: CASSLGSGSKNEQFF. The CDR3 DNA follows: TGCGCCAGCAGCTTGGGTAGCGGGAGTAAAAATGAGCAGTTCTTC.

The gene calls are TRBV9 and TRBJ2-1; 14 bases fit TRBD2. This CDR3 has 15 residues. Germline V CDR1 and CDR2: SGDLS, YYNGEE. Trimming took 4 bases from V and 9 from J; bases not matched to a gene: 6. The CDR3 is CASSPSGLAGGEQFF. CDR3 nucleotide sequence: TGTGCCAGCAGCCCCTCCGGACTAGCGGGAGGTGAGCAGTTCTTC.

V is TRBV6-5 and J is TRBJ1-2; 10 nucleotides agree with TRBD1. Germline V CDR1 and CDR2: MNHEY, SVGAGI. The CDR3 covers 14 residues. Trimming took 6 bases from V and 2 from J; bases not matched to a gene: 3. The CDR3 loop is CASRRTGGNYGYTF. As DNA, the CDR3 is TGTGCCAGCAGACGGACAGGGGGAAACTATGGCTACACCTTC.

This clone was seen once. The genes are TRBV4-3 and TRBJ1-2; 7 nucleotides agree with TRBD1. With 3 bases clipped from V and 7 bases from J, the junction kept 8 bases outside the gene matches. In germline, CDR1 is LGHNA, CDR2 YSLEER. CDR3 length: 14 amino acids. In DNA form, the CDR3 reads TGCGCCAGCAGCCAGGGACAGCCTAGTTTTGGCTACACCTTC. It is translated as CASSQGQPSFGYTF.

For the CDR3, the DNA is TGTGCCAGCAGCCCCGGGACCGTCGCTCCCCTCCACTTT. This encodes CASSPGTVAPLHF. V usage is TRBV6-5 and J usage is TRBJ1-6, with a tentative D call TRBD1 (5 bases). The ends were cut back, 6 bases at V and 13 bases at J, with 16 bases in the middle. This CDR3 is built from 13 residues. Germline lookup yields CDR1 MNHEY and CDR2 SVGAGI.

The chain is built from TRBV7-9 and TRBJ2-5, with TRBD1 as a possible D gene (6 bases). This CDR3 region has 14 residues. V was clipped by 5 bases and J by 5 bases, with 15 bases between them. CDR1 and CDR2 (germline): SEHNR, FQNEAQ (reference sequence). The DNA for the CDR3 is TGTGCCAGCAGCATACGGACAGACGGGGAGACCCAGTACTTC. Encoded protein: CASSIRTDGETQYF. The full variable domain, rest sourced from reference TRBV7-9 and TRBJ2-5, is DTGVSQNPRHKITKRGQNVTFRCDPISEHNRLYWYRQTLGQGPEFLTYFQNEAQLEKSRLLSDRFSAERPKGSFSTLEIQRTEQGDSAMYLCASSIRTDGETQYFGPGTRLLVL.

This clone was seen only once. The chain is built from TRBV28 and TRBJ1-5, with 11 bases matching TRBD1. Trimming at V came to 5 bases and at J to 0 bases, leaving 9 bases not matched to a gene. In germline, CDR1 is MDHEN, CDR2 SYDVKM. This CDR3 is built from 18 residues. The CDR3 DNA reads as TGTGCCAGCAGTCGGACAGGGGGCACCGTTTATAGCAATCAGCCCCAGCATTTT. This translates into CASSRTGGTVYSNQPQHF. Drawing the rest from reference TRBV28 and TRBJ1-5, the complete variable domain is DVKVTQSSRYLVKRTGEKVFLECVQDMDHENMFWYRQDPGLGLRLIYFSYDVKMKEKGDIPEGYSVSREKKERFSLILESASTNQTSMYLCASSRTGGTVYSNQPQHFGDGTRLSIL.

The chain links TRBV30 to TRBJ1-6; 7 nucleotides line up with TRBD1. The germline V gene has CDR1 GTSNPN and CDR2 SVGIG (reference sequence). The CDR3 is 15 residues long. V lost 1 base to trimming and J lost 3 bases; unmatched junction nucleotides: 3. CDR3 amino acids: CAWSARGLYNSPLHF. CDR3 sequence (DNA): TGTGCCTGGAGTGCGAGGGGGCTCTATAATTCACCCCTCCACTTT.

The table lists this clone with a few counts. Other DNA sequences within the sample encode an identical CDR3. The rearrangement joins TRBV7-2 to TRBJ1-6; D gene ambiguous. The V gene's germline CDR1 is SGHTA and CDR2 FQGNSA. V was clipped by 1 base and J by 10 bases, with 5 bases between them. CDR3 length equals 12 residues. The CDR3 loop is CASSLDLSPLHF. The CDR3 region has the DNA TGTGCCAGCAGCTTAGATCTATCACCCCTCCACTTT.

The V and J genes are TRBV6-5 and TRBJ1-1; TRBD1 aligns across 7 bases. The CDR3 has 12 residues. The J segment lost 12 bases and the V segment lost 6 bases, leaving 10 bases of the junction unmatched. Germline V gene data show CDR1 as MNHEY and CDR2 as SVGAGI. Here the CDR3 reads CASSLGQAFPFF. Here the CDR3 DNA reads TGTGCCAGCAGCCTCGGACAGGCCTTCCCTTTCTTT.

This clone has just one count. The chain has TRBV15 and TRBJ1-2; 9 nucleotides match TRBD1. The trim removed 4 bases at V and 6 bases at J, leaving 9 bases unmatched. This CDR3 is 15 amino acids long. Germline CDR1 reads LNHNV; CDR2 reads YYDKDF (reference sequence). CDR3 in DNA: TGTGCCACCAGCACCACACGGGACAGGGAGGATGGCTACACCTTC. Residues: CATSTTRDREDGYTF. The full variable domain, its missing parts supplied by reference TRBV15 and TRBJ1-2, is DAMVIQNPRYQVTQFGKPVTLSCSQTLNHNVMYWYQQKSSQAPKLLFHYYDKDFNNEADTPDNFQSRRPNTSFCFLDIRSPGLGDTAMYLCATSTTRDREDGYTFGSGTRLTVV.

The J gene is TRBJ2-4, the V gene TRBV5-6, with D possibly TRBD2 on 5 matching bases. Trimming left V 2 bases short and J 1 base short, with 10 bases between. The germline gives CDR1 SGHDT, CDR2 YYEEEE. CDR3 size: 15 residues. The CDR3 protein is CASSFTGSAKNIQYF. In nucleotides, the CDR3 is TGTGCCAGCAGCTTTACTGGGAGCGCCAAAAACATTCAGTACTTC.

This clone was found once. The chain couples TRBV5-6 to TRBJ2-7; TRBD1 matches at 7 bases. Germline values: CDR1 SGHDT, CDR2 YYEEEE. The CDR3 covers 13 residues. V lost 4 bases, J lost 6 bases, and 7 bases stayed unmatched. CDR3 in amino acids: CASSARQGSEQYF. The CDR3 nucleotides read TGTGCCAGCAGCGCCCGACAGGGCTCCGAGCAGTACTTC.

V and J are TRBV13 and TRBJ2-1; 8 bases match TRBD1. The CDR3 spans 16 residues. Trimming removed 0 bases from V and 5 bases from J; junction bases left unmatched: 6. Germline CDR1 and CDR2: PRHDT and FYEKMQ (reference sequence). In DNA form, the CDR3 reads TGTGCCAGCAGCTTAGGCCGTACAGGGGGGAACAATGAGCAGTTCTTC. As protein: CASSLGRTGGNNEQFF.

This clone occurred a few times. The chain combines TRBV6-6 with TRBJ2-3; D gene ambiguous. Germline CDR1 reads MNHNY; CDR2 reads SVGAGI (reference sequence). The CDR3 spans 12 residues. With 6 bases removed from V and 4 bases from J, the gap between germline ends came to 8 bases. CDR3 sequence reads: CASSKNPDTQYF. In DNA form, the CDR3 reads TGTGCCAGCAGCAAGAATCCAGATACGCAGTATTTT.

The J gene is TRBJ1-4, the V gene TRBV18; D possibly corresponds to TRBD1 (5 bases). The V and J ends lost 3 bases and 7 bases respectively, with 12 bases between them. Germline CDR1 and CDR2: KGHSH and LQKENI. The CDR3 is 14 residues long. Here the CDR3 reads CASSPSGKGEKLFF. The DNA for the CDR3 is TGTGCCAGCTCACCGTCAGGGAAGGGTGAAAAACTGTTTTTT.

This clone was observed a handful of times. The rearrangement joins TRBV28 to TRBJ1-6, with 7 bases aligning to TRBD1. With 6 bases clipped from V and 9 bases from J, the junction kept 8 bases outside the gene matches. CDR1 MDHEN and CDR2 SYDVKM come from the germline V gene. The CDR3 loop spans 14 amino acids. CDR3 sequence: CASSTPDRISPLHF. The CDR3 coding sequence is TGTGCCAGCAGCACCCCGGACAGGATTTCACCCCTCCACTTT.

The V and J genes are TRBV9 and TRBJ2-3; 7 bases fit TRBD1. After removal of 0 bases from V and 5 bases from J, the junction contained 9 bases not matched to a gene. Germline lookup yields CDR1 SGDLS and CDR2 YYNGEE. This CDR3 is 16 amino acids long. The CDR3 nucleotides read TGTGCCAGCAGCGTAGAATTATCGAGGGGGCAAGATACGCAGTATTTT. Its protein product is CASSVELSRGQDTQYF.

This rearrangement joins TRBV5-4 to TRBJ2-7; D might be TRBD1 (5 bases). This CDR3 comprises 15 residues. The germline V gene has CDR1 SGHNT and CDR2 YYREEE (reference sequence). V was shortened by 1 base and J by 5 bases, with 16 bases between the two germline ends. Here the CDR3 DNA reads TGTGCCAGCAGCTTGCAGGGTGGGTTTATACACGAGCAGTACTTC. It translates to CASSLQGGFIHEQYF. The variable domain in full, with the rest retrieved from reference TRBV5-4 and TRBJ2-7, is ETGVTQSPTHLIKTRGQQVTLRCSSQSGHNTVSWYQQALGQGPQFIFQYYREEENGRGNFPPRFSGLQFPNYSSELNVNALELDDSALYLCASSLQGGFIHEQYFGPGTRLTVT.

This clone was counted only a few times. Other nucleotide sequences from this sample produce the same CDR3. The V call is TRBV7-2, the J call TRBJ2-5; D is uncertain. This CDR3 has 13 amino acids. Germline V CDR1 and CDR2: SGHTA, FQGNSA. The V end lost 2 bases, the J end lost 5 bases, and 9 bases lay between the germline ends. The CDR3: CASSLKGRETQYF. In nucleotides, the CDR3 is TGTGCCAGCAGCTTAAAGGGTCGGGAGACCCAGTACTTC.

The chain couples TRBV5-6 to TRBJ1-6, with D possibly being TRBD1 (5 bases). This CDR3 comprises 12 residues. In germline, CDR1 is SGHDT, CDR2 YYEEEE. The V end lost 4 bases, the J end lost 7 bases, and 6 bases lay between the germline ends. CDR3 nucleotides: TGTGCCAGCAGCCGGGGGAATTCACCCCTCCACTTT. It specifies CASSRGNSPLHF.

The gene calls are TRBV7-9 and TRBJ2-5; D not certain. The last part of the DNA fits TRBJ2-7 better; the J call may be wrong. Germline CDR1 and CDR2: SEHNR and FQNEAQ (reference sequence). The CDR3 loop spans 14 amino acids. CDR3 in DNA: TGTGCCAGCAGCTCCTGGAGTTACTCCTACGAGCAGTACTTC. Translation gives CASSSWSYSYEQYF.

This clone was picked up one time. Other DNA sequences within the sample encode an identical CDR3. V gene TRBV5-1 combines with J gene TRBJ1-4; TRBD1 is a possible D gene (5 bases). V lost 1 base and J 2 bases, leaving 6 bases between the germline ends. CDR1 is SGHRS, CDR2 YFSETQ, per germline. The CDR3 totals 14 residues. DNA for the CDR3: TGCGCCAGCAGCTTGTCAGGGACTAATGAAAAACTGTTTTTT. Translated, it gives CASSLSGTNEKLFF.

The chain's CDR3 is CASSASGANVLTF. In DNA, the CDR3 is TGTGCCAGTAGTGCTAGCGGGGCCAACGTCCTGACTTTC. The rearrangement uses TRBV19 and TRBJ2-6, with D possibly matching TRBD2 (5 bases). The CDR3 loop spans 13 amino acids. The V gene's germline CDR1 is LNHDA and CDR2 SQIVND (reference sequence). Trimming left V 5 bases short and J 4 bases short, with 6 bases between.

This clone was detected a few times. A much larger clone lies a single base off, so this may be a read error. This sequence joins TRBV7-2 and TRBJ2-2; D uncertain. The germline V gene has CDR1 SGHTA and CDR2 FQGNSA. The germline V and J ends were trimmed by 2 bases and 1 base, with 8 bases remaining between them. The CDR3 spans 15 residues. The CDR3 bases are TGTGCCAGCAGCTTATCCCGGGTGAACACCGGGGAGCTGTTTTTT. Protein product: CASSLSRVNTGELFF.

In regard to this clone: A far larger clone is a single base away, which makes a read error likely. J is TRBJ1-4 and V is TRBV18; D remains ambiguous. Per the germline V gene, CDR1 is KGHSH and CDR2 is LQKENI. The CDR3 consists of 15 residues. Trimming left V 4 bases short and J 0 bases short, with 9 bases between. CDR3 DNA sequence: TGTGCCAGCTCACGTGGGAGTGCAACTAATGAAAAACTGTTTTTT. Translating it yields CASSRGSATNEKLFF.

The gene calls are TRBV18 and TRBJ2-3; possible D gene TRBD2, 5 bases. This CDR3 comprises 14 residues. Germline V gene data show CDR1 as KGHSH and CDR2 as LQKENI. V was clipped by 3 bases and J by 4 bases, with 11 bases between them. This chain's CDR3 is CASSPAAGADTQYF. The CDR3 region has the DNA TGTGCCAGCTCACCGGCGGCGGGCGCAGATACGCAGTATTTT.

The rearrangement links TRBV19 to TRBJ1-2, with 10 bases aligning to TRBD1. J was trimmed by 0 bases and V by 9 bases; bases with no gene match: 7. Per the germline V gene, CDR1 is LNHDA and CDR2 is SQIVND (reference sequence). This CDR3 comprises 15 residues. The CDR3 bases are TGTGCCAGCCTGGACAGGGGGACGGCTAACTATGGCTACACCTTC. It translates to CASLDRGTANYGYTF.